These T cell receptor beta chains were read from a single sample in a study of cytomegalovirus exposure and HLA in healthy donors. Assay: immunoSEQ multiplex PCR; the TCRdb copy retains only in-frame clones and omits some. This sample's table has 20,000 to 25,000 clones. The sample consisted of PBMCs. The receptors were sampled from a man aged 60 to 75 in good health and CMV-seropositive. Each CDR3 is given with its conserved first and last residue. A D gene is named only where the DNA matches it firmly. Clone size is shown for a subset of rows, as once, few, many or a class of expanded clone.

TRBV7-2,15,NA,NA,TRBJ2-2,TGTGCCAGCAGCTTCCCCCGGGGTTCGACCGGGGAGCTGTTTTTT,CASSFPRGSTGELFF
TRBV4-2,16,NA,NA,TRBJ1-3,TGTGCCAGCAGCCAACCCGCTGGCCGCTCTGGAAACACCATATATTTT,CASSQPAGRSGNTIYF
TRBV18,15,NA,NA,TRBJ2-4,TGTGCCAGCTCACCTTACCCCCAGGACAGAAACATTCAGTACTTC,CASSPYPQDRNIQYF
TRBV18,11,NA,NA,TRBJ2-7,TGTGCCAGATCAAGCGAGTACGAGCAGTACTTC,CARSSEYEQYF
TRBV19,19,NA,TRBD1,TRBJ2-4,TGTGCCAGTACTCCTGGCGGGACAGGGTTGTACGGAGCCAAAAACATTCAGTACTTC,CASTPGGTGLYGAKNIQYF
TRBV10-3,17,NA,TRBD1,TRBJ1-5,TGTGCCATCAGTGAGGCCGACAGGGGAGTTAGCAATCAGCCCCAGCATTTT,CAISEADRGVSNQPQHF
TRBV5-8,15,NA,TRBD1,TRBJ2-7,TGTGCCAGCAGCTTGGGACAGGGGGATACCTACGAGCAGTACTTC,CASSLGQGDTYEQYF
TRBV27,15,NA,NA,TRBJ2-7,TGTGCCAGCAGTTTAGGCCCCGGCGGTACCTACGAGCAGTACTTC,CASSLGPGGTYEQYF
TRBV5-1,15,NA,NA,TRBJ1-2,TGCGCCAGCAGCTTGGTCGAGGGAGGCTTCGGAGGCTACACCTTC,CASSLVEGGFGGYTF
TRBV30,14,NA,NA,TRBJ2-2,TGTGCCTGGAGTGTACTTCTAAACACCGGGGAGCTGTTTTTT,CAWSVLLNTGELFF
TRBV5-1,17,NA,TRBD1,TRBJ2-7,TGCGCCAGCAGCCAACGTCCCTCCGGGACAGACTCTATACAGCAGTACTTC,CASSQRPSGTDSIQQYF
TRBV5-6,16,NA,TRBD1,TRBJ1-4,TGTGCCAGCAGCTTGAAGGGACAGGGTTTTAATGAAAAACTGTTTTTT,CASSLKGQGFNEKLFF
TRBV7-2,13,NA,NA,TRBJ2-7,TGTGCCAGCAGCCCGGAGGGTTACTACGAGCAGTACTTC,CASSPEGYYEQYF
TRBV29-1,14,NA,TRBD2,TRBJ2-1,TGCAGCGTTGCTAGCGGGAGCTCCTACAATGAGCAGTTCTTC,CSVASGSSYNEQFF
TRBV5-1,14,NA,NA,TRBJ1-2,TGCGCCAGCAGCGTTACAGTCGGAAACTATGGCTACACCTTC,CASSVTVGNYGYTF
TRBV5-4,14,NA,TRBD1,TRBJ2-7,TGTGCCAGCAGCTTGAGGGGGCAATCCTACGAGCAGTACTTC,CASSLRGQSYEQYF
TRBV30,12,NA,NA,TRBJ1-1,TGTGCCTGGAGTGCTTCTGGACTGGCAGCTTTCTTT,CAWSASGLAAFF
TRBV7-2,15,NA,TRBD2,TRBJ2-7,TGTGCCAGCAGCTTAAGGCGGGGGAACTCCTACGAGCAGTACTTC,CASSLRRGNSYEQYF
TRBV10-1,13,large,NA,TRBJ1-5,TGCGCCAGCAGTTCAGGGCCCTATCAGCCCCAGCATTTT,CASSSGPYQPQHF
TRBV27,13,NA,NA,TRBJ1-1,TGTGCCAGCAGTGTTCAGGGGAGAGTTGAAGCTTTCTTT,CASSVQGRVEAFF
TRBV18,19,NA,TRBD1,TRBJ2-3,TGTGCCAGCTCACCAACTCCAATGACAGGGTCAGGGAGCACAGATACGCAGTATTTT,CASSPTPMTGSGSTDTQYF
TRBV19,12,NA,NA,TRBJ2-5,TGTGCCAGTAGTATGGAGGTTGGGACCCAGTACTTC,CASSMEVGTQYF
TRBV27,15,NA,TRBD2,TRBJ2-2,TGTGCCAGCAGTTCGGGCGGGAGGGACACCGGGGAGCTGTTTTTT,CASSSGGRDTGELFF
TRBV5-5,14,NA,TRBD1,TRBJ1-5,TGTGCCAGCAGCCGGGGACAGAGCAATCAGCCCCAGCATTTT,CASSRGQSNQPQHF
TRBV5-1,14,NA,NA,TRBJ2-5,TGCGCCAGCAGCTCCCGGGTCGCGGGGGAGACCCAGTACTTC,CASSSRVAGETQYF
TRBV29-1,17,NA,TRBD1,TRBJ1-5,TGCAGCGTAACTACACCCTCCGGGACAGGGGGCCGACAGCCCCAGCATTTT,CSVTTPSGTGGRQPQHF
TRBV11-2,13,NA,NA,TRBJ1-2,TGTGCCAGCAGCTTAGATCGTGGGGGCGGCTACACCTTC,CASSLDRGGGYTF
TRBV2,14,NA,TRBD1,TRBJ1-2,TGTGCCAGCACCGGGGACAGCCAGTTTTCTGGCTACACCTTC,CASTGDSQFSGYTF
TRBV5-1,15,NA,TRBD2,TRBJ2-1,TGCGCCAGCAGCTGGGGACTAGCGAACTACAATGAGCAGTTCTTC,CASSWGLANYNEQFF
TRBV6-1,14,NA,NA,TRBJ2-3,TGTGCCAGCAGTGAAGATACAGGCACAGATACGCAGTATTTT,CASSEDTGTDTQYF
TRBV2,14,NA,TRBD1,TRBJ1-1,TGTGCCAGCAGTGAATACAGGGGGAGAACTGAAGCTTTCTTT,CASSEYRGRTEAFF
TRBV6-5,13,NA,NA,TRBJ1-1,TGTGCCAGCAGTTACCGGGGCAGGGGTGAAGCTTTCTTT,CASSYRGRGEAFF
TRBV19,14,NA,TRBD1,TRBJ2-5,TGTGCCAGTTCATACCGGGACAGGAGAGAGACCCAGTACTTC,CASSYRDRRETQYF
TRBV30,14,NA,NA,TRBJ1-5,TGTGCCTGGAGTTGGCCCGGGGTCAATCAGCCCCAGCATTTT,CAWSWPGVNQPQHF
TRBV27,16,NA,TRBD2,TRBJ2-3,TGTGCCAGCAGTTCCAGGACTAGCGGGAGCACAGATACGCAGTATTTT,CASSSRTSGSTDTQYF